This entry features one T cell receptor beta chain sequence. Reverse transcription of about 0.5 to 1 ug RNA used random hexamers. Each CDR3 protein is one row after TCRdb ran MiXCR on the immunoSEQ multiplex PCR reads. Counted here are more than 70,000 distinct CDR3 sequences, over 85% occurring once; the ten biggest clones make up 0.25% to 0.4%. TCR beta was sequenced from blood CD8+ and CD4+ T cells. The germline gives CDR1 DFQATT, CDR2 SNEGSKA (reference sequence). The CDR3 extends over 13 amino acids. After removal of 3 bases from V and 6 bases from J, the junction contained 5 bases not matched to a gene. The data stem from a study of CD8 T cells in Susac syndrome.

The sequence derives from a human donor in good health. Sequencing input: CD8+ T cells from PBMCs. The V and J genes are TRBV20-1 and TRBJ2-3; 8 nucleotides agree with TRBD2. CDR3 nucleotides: TGCAGTGCTAGTGGAGCGGGGGAGGATACGCAGTATTTT. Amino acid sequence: CSASGAGEDTQYF.